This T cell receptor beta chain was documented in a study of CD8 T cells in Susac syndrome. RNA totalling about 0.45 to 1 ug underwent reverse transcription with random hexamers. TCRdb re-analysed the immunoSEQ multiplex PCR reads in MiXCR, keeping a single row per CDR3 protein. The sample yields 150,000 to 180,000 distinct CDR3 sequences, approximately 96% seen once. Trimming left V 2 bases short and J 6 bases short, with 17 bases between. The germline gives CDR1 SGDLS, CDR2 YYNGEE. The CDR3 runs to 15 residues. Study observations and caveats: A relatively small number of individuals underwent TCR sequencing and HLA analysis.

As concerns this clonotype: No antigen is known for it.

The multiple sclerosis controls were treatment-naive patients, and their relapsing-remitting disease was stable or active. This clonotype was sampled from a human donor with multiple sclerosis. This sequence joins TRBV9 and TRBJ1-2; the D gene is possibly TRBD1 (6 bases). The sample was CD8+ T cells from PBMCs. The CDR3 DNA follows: TGTGCCAGCAGCGTGGGTCAGGGGATGCTGGATGGCTACACCTTC. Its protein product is CASSVGQGMLDGYTF.